A selection of T cell receptor beta chains follows, all from one sample in a study of naive CD8 T cells in extremely preterm neonates. Sequenced by immunoSEQ multiplex PCR; TCRdb stores in-frame clones only, minus some. The table shows 5,000 to 7,500 clones, with just under 98% occurring only once. The sample consisted of naive CD8+ T cells from blood. These receptors were collected from a human donor in good health. Both conserved end residues are part of each CDR3. The D gene is left open where the match is weak. The listing skips clone size in some rows; elsewhere it reads once, few, many or a size class.

TRBV2,TRBJ2-1,TRBD2,NA,TGTGCCAGCAGTGGTAGCGGGAGTGCCCCCGCTGAGCAGTTCTTC,CASSGSGSAPAEQFF
TRBV19,TRBJ2-7,TRBD2,NA,TGTGCCACCCGACCGCTAGCGGGAGCTTCCGAGCAGTACTTC,CATRPLAGASEQYF
TRBV6-1,TRBJ1-5,NA,NA,TGTGCCAGCAGTCCCGACCGAATAGCAAATCAGCCCCAGCATTTT,CASSPDRIANQPQHF
TRBV29-1,TRBJ2-1,TRBD2,NA,TGCAGCGTTGTTCCCGGGACTAGCTCCTACAATGAGCAGTTCTTC,CSVVPGTSSYNEQFF
TRBV5-6,TRBJ2-1,TRBD1,once,TGTGCCAGCAGCTTGGGTGGGACAGGGTACAATGAGCAGTTCTTC,CASSLGGTGYNEQFF
TRBV28,TRBJ2-5,TRBD2,NA,TGTGCCAGCAGCAGACTAGCGGGAGGGATCGAAGGGGAGACCCAGTACTTC,CASSRLAGGIEGETQYF
TRBV7-9,TRBJ2-7,TRBD1,NA,TGTGCCAGCAGCTCAACCCCCACAGGGGTATTATCCTACGAGCAGTACTTC,CASSSTPTGVLSYEQYF
TRBV9,TRBJ2-3,NA,once,TGTGCCAGCAGCGCGCCATTAACAGGGGAGGACATTACAGATACGCAGTATTTT,CASSAPLTGEDITDTQYF
TRBV6-6,TRBJ2-7,TRBD2,NA,TGTGCCAGCAAACCCCCCGGGACTAGCGCTTACGAGCAGTACTTC,CASKPPGTSAYEQYF
TRBV11-2,TRBJ2-5,TRBD1,NA,TGTGCCAGCAGCTTATGGGGGACAGGGCGAGTTGTGGATACCCAGTACTTC,CASSLWGTGRVVDTQYF
TRBV4-2,TRBJ2-6,NA,NA,TGTGCCAGCAGCCAAGGACAGTCCTCTGGGGCCAACGTCCTGACTTTC,CASSQGQSSGANVLTF
TRBV28,TRBJ2-7,NA,NA,TGTGCCAGCAGTTGGGTTCTTAGTGGCAGGGGCATTCACGAGCAGTACTTC,CASSWVLSGRGIHEQYF
TRBV5-4,TRBJ2-7,NA,NA,TGTGCCAGCAGCTTGGGAGATTACGAGCAGTACTTC,CASSLGDYEQYF
TRBV9,TRBJ2-1,NA,NA,TGTGCCAGCAGCGCCTCGACAGCTCTCAATGAGCAGTTCTTC,CASSASTALNEQFF
TRBV30,TRBJ1-2,NA,once,TGTGCCTGGAGTACAGGGTCTAACTATGGCTACACCTTC,CAWSTGSNYGYTF
TRBV6-5,TRBJ2-5,TRBD2,NA,TGTGCCAGCAGTTACCATCTAGCGGGAGAAGGGGAGACCCAGTACTTC,CASSYHLAGEGETQYF
TRBV2,TRBJ2-5,NA,NA,TGTGCCAGCCTCTCAGCGGAGGGGGAGACCCAGTACTTC,CASLSAEGETQYF
TRBV27,TRBJ2-1,NA,NA,TGTGCCAGCAGTTTTTCTAGCATTAATGAGCAGTTCTTC,CASSFSSINEQFF
TRBV10-3,TRBJ1-1,NA,once,TGTGCCATCAGGGAGGGCGGTGAAGGCACTGAAGCTTTCTTT,CAIREGGEGTEAFF
TRBV9,TRBJ2-7,TRBD2,NA,TGTGCCAGCAGCGTGGGGGGACTAGCGGGACAGGAGCAGTACTTC,CASSVGGLAGQEQYF
TRBV25-1,TRBJ2-3,TRBD2,NA,TGTGCCAGCAGTGTCGGGGCGGGGGGAGATACGCAGTATTTT,CASSVGAGGDTQYF
TRBV28,TRBJ1-5,TRBD1,NA,TGTGCCAGCAGTTTGGACAGGGAGGCCTCGGGCAATCAGCCCCAGCATTTT,CASSLDREASGNQPQHF
TRBV6-6,TRBJ2-7,TRBD1,NA,TGTGCCAGCAGCCTAGACGGGACAGGGAATACCTACGAGCAGTACTTC,CASSLDGTGNTYEQYF
TRBV27,TRBJ2-3,NA,NA,TGTGCCAGTACGGGATTCACGGGAGATACGCAGTATTTT,CASTGFTGDTQYF
TRBV5-4,TRBJ2-7,TRBD1,NA,TGTGCCAGCAGCCCCGGGACAGGGGTCGACGAGCAGTACTTC,CASSPGTGVDEQYF
TRBV2,TRBJ2-1,NA,NA,TGTGCCAGCAGCCTGAAAGCAGGCTTCTCCTACAATGAGCAGTTCTTC,CASSLKAGFSYNEQFF
TRBV7-9,TRBJ1-1,NA,NA,TGTGCCAGCAGCTTAGACGCTCCAGCGCTGGGAGCTTTCTTT,CASSLDAPALGAFF
TRBV11-2,TRBJ2-7,NA,NA,TGTGCCAGCAGCTTAGAAATCGTTAGCGGCCCCTACGAGCAGTACTTC,CASSLEIVSGPYEQYF
TRBV11-2,TRBJ2-7,NA,NA,TGTGCCAGCAAAGGGAGCTCCTACGAGCAGTACTTC,CASKGSSYEQYF
TRBV27,TRBJ2-1,NA,NA,TGTGCCATCGGACTGAGTGAGCAGTTCTTC,CAIGLSEQFF
TRBV30,TRBJ1-1,NA,NA,TGTGCCTGGAGTGTTTTCGGTCAGGGTTCCGTGAACACTGAAGCTTTCTTT,CAWSVFGQGSVNTEAFF
TRBV13,TRBJ2-1,TRBD2,NA,TGTGCCAGCAGTTCCCTAGCGGTTTCCTACAATGAGCAGTTCTTC,CASSSLAVSYNEQFF
TRBV30,TRBJ1-5,NA,NA,TGTGCCTGGAGTACAGGGATAGGAGATCAGCCCCAGCATTTT,CAWSTGIGDQPQHF
TRBV5-4,TRBJ1-1,NA,NA,TGTGCCAGCAGCGGGCCAGGGATGAACACTGAAGCTTTCTTT,CASSGPGMNTEAFF
TRBV2,TRBJ1-4,NA,NA,TGTGCCAGCACAGACATCGGTGATGAAAAACTGTTTTTT,CASTDIGDEKLFF
TRBV2,TRBJ2-2,TRBD2,once,TGTGCCAGCAGTGGAAGCGGGATGTCGGGCACCGGGGAGCTGTTTTTT,CASSGSGMSGTGELFF
TRBV2,TRBJ2-7,NA,NA,TGTGCCAGCAGTGAAGGACTTCCCTTCCTCTCCTACGAGCAGTACTTC,CASSEGLPFLSYEQYF
TRBV15,TRBJ1-6,NA,NA,TGTGCCACCAGCAGAGATTATTCCCCAGGGGCGAAGAATTCACCCCTCCACTTT,CATSRDYSPGAKNSPLHF
TRBV29-1,TRBJ2-7,NA,NA,TGCAGCGTTGAAGGGGGGCAGCCCTACGAGCAGTACTTC,CSVEGGQPYEQYF
TRBV2,TRBJ2-1,TRBD2,NA,TGTGCCACTGAGCTAGCGGGGGGTTACAATGAGCAGTTCTTC,CATELAGGYNEQFF
TRBV27,TRBJ2-2,NA,NA,TGTGCCAGCAGTCCGGGGTACACCGGGGAGCTGTTTTTT,CASSPGYTGELFF
TRBV11-2,TRBJ1-2,TRBD1,NA,TGTGCCAGCAGCTCTAACCGGGACAGGGCAAAAGGCACCTTC,CASSSNRDRAKGTF
TRBV28,TRBJ2-2,TRBD1,NA,TGTGCCAGCAGTTTATTACCGGGGACAGGGGGCCCCGGGGAGCTGTTTTTT,CASSLLPGTGGPGELFF
TRBV5-6,TRBJ2-7,TRBD2,NA,TGTGCCAGCAGCGGGGGGGCGGGAGGCGAGCAGTACTTC,CASSGGAGGEQYF
TRBV9,TRBJ1-1,TRBD1,NA,TGTGCCAGCAGCGACGGACAGGGGGCAGGGTCTGAAGCTTTCTTT,CASSDGQGAGSEAFF
TRBV6-5,TRBJ2-1,NA,NA,TGTGCCAGCGGAAGACAGCCCCGATCGGCCGATGAGCAGTTCTTC,CASGRQPRSADEQFF
TRBV4-1,TRBJ1-3,NA,NA,TGCGCCAGCAGCCGAATTCCCGGGGGTGGAAACACCATATATTTT,CASSRIPGGGNTIYF
TRBV9,TRBJ2-7,TRBD1,NA,TGTGCCAGCAGCGTAGAAGGGGACAGGGGCTACGAGCAGTACTTC,CASSVEGDRGYEQYF
TRBV4-1,TRBJ2-3,NA,NA,TGCGCCAGCAGCCCTCACGGGGGGCTGAGCACAGATACGCAGTATTTT,CASSPHGGLSTDTQYF
TRBV27,TRBJ2-7,TRBD2,NA,TGTGCCAGCAGTCCGACTGGGACTAGCTTCTACGAGCAGTACTTC,CASSPTGTSFYEQYF
TRBV28,TRBJ2-7,NA,NA,TGTGCCAGCAGTTGGGCAGGGCCCTCCTACGAGCAGTACTTC,CASSWAGPSYEQYF
TRBV29-1,TRBJ2-1,TRBD2,few,TGCAGCGGTATACTAGAGCGGGAGGGCGTCGATGAGCAGTTCTTC,CSGILEREGVDEQFF